This is a list of T cell receptor beta chains from one sample in a study of technical replicates of blood from a few donors. Some clones are missing from TCRdb's copy, which holds only in-frame ones; the method was immunoSEQ multiplex PCR. Of tens of thousands of clones in the sample, about 89% were seen once. The source material was T cells isolated from PBMCs. Receptors originate from a human donor in good health. CDR3s include the opening cysteine and the closing phenylalanine or tryptophan. A D gene is named only where the DNA matches it firmly. Only part of the rows carry a size: once, few, many, or a class if the clone is expanded.

J	size	V	D	CDR3	DNA
TRBJ2-1	-	TRBV20-1	-	CSATRGEQFF	TGCAGTGCTACCAGAGGTGAGCAGTTCTTC
TRBJ1-2	once	TRBV6-1	TRBD1	CASSAGGHIEDYGYTF	TGTGCCAGCAGTGCAGGGGGCCACATTGAAGACTATGGCTACACCTTC
TRBJ2-1	-	TRBV2	-	CASSELLGRGRNEQFF	TGTGCCAGCAGTGAATTGTTGGGAAGGGGCAGGAATGAGCAGTTCTTC
TRBJ2-7	-	TRBV5-8	TRBD1	CASRGLGQGTYEQYF	TGTGCCAGCAGGGGGCTGGGACAGGGGACCTACGAGCAGTACTTC
TRBJ1-2	-	TRBV9	TRBD1	CASSPNLTGGILYGYTF	TGTGCCAGCAGCCCTAACTTGACAGGGGGGATTTTGTATGGCTACACCTTC
TRBJ2-7	-	TRBV30	-	CAWSVGEGYEQYF	TGTGCCTGGAGTGTCGGGGAAGGTTACGAGCAGTACTTC
TRBJ1-5	-	TRBV7-9	-	CASSLSGQIPNQPQHF	TGTGCCAGCAGCTTATCTGGACAGATCCCTAATCAGCCCCAGCATTTT
TRBJ2-7	-	TRBV5-1	TRBD1	CASSFSNGTGGASSYEQYF	TGCGCCAGCAGCTTTTCAAACGGGACAGGGGGCGCGAGCTCCTACGAGCAGTACTTC
TRBJ1-5	once	TRBV6-1	-	CASSEYRTRDVPQHF	TGTGCCAGCAGTGAATACAGGACGCGCGACGTCCCCCAGCATTTT
TRBJ1-1	few	TRBV4-1	-	CASSQESGEAFF	TGCGCCAGCAGCCAAGAAAGCGGTGAAGCTTTCTTT
TRBJ1-5	-	TRBV4-1	-	CASSQDRNQPQHF	TGCGCCAGCAGCCAAGATCGGAATCAGCCCCAGCATTTT
TRBJ2-1	-	TRBV11-2	TRBD1	CATHRGQVYNEQFF	TGTGCCACCCACAGGGGACAAGTTTACAATGAGCAGTTCTTC
TRBJ2-7	-	TRBV5-4	-	CASSLSAGANEQYF	TGTGCCAGCAGCTTGTCGGCGGGGGCTAACGAGCAGTACTTC
TRBJ2-6	-	TRBV2	TRBD1	CASSPTGGSGANVLTF	TGTGCCAGCAGCCCGACAGGGGGCTCTGGGGCCAACGTCCTGACTTTC
TRBJ1-1	-	TRBV10-1	TRBD1	CASQTGFGTEAFF	TGCGCCAGCCAGACAGGGTTCGGCACTGAAGCTTTCTTT
TRBJ2-6	-	TRBV11-2	-	CASSLVGSGANVLTF	TGTGCCAGCAGCTTAGTCGGGTCTGGGGCCAACGTCCTGACTTTC
TRBJ1-2	once	TRBV28	-	CASSTGFYGYTF	TGTGCCAGCAGTACAGGGTTCTATGGCTACACCTTC
TRBJ2-7	once	TRBV19	TRBD2	CASGTASGYEQYF	TGTGCCAGTGGAACGGCTAGCGGCTACGAGCAGTACTTC
TRBJ2-5	-	TRBV15	TRBD2	CATSRDRLAGARPGMETQYF	TGTGCCACCAGCAGAGATCGATTAGCGGGGGCCCGCCCAGGAATGGAGACCCAGTACTTC
TRBJ2-2	-	TRBV10-1	TRBD1	CASSYGQGALPGELFF	TGCGCCAGCAGCTACGGACAGGGGGCATTACCCGGGGAGCTGTTTTTT
TRBJ2-3	-	TRBV4-2	TRBD2	CASSQEKGLAGLTDTQYF	TGTGCCAGCAGCCAAGAAAAAGGACTAGCGGGACTCACAGATACGCAGTATTTT
TRBJ2-7	-	TRBV6-5	TRBD1	CASSGERDRGYEQYF	TGTGCCAGCAGTGGGGAGAGGGACAGGGGGTACGAGCAGTACTTC
TRBJ2-7	-	TRBV6-1	-	CATGEGAAYEQYF	TGTGCCACAGGAGAGGGCGCTGCGTACGAGCAGTACTTC
TRBJ2-7	-	TRBV6-1	-	CASSGGGNYEQYF	TGTGCCAGCAGTGGGGGCGGAAACTACGAGCAGTACTTC
TRBJ1-1	-	TRBV6-6	-	CASRPGDTEAFF	TGTGCCAGCAGACCAGGGGACACTGAAGCTTTCTTT
TRBJ1-2	once	TRBV6-1	-	CASSSDRYGYTF	TGTGCCAGCAGTTCGGACAGATATGGCTACACCTTC
TRBJ2-1	-	TRBV9	TRBD1	CASSVAGGSYNEQFF	TGTGCCAGCAGCGTAGCAGGGGGCTCCTACAATGAGCAGTTCTTC
TRBJ1-1	-	TRBV5-1	-	CASSLGQSEAFF	TGCGCCAGCAGCTTGGGGCAGTCTGAAGCTTTCTTT
TRBJ2-7	-	TRBV4-1	TRBD2	CASSPWMREGAEQYF	TGCGCCAGCAGTCCATGGATGCGGGAGGGGGCCGAGCAGTACTTC
TRBJ2-5	-	TRBV6-5	TRBD2	CASSAGGETQYF	TGTGCCAGCAGTGCGGGGGGAGAGACCCAGTACTTC